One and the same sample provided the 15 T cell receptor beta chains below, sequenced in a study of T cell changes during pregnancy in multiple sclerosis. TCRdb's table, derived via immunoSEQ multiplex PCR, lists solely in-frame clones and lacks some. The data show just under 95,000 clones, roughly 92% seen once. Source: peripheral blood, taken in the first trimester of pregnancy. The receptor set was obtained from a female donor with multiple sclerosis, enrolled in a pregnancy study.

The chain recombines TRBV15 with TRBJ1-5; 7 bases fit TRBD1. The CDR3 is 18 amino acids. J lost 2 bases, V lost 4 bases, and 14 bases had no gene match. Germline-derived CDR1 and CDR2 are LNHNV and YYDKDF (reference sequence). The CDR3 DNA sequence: TGTGCCACCAGCAATTGGTTGACAGGGAGGAATGGCAATCAGCCCCAGCATTTT. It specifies CATSNWLTGRNGNQPQHF.

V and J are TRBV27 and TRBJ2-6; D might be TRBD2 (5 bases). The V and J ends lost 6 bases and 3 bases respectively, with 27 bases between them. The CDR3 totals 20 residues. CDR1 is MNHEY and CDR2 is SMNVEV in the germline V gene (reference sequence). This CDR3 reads CASSHAPPGGFAGGANVLTF. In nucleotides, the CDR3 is TGTGCCAGCAGCCACGCCCCCCCGGGTGGGTTCGCGGGTGGGGCCAACGTCCTGACTTTC.

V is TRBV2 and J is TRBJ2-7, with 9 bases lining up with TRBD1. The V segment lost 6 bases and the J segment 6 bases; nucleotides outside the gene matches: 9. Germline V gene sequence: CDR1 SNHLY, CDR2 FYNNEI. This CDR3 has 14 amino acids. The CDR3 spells CASRGDRDSGEQYF. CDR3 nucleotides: TGTGCCAGCAGGGGGGACAGGGACAGTGGCGAGCAGTACTTC.

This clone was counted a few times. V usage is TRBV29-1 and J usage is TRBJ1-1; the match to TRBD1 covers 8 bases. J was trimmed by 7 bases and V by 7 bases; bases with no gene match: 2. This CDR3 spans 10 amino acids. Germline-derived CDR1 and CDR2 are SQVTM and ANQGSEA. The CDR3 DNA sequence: TGCAGCGGCGGGACAGGTGAAGCTTTCTTT. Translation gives CSGGTGEAFF.

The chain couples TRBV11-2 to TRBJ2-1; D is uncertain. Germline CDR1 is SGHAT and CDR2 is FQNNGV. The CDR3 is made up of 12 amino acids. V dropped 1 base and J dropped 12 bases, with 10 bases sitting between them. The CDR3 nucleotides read TGTGCCAGCAGCTTAGGGGCGAACGCGCAGTTCTTC. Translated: CASSLGANAQFF. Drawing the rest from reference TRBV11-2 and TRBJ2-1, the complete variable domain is EAGVAQSPRYKIIEKRQSVAFWCNPISGHATLYWYQQILGQGPKLLIQFQNNGVVDDSQLPKDRFSAERLKGVDSTLKIQPAKLEDSAVYLCASSLGANAQFFGPGTRLTVL.

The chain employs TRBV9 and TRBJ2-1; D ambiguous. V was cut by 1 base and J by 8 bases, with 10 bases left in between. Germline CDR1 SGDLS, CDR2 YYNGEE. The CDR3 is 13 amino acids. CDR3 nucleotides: TGTGCCAGCAGCGTAAATTCCGAGGATGAGCAGTTCTTC. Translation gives CASSVNSEDEQFF.

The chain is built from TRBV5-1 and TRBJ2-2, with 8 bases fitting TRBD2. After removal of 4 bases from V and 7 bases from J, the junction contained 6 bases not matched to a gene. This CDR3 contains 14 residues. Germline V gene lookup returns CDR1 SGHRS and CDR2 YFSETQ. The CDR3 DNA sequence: TGCGCCAGCAGCCGGGGACTAGGTGTCGGGGAGCTGTTTTTT. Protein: CASSRGLGVGELFF.

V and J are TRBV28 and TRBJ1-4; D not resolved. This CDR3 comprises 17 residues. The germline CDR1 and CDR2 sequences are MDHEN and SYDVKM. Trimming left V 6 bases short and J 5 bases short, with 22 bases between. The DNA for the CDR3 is TGTGCCAGCAGCCTCCCAGCCGGAATGCGGGGAAATGAAAAACTGTTTTTT. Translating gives CASSLPAGMRGNEKLFF.

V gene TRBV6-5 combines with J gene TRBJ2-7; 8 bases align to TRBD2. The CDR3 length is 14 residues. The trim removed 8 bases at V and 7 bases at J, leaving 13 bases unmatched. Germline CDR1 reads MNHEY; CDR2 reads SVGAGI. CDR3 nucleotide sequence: TGTGCCAGCTCTCAGCGGGAGTGGGGGTGGGAGCAGTACTTC. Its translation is CASSQREWGWEQYF.

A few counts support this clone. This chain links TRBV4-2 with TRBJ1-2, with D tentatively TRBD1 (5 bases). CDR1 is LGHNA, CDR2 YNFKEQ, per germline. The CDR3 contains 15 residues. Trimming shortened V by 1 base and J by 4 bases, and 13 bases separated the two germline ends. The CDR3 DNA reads TGTGCCAGCAGCCAAGGCGGGGCGCTGAGCTATGGCTACACCTTC. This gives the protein CASSQGGALSYGYTF.

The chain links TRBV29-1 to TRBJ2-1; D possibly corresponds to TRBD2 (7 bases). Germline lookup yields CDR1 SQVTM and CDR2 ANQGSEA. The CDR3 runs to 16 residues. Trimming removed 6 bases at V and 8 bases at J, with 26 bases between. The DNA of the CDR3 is TGCAGCGTCGGAGGGGGGTTGGCGGGAGTTTCGGATGAGCAGTTCTTC. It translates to CSVGGGLAGVSDEQFF.

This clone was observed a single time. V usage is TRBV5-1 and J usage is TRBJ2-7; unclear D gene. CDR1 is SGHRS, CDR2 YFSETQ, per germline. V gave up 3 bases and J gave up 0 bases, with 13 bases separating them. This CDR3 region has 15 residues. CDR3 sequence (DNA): TGCGCCAGCAGCTCCTCCGGGTTGAGCTCCTACGAGCAGTACTTC. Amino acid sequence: CASSSSGLSSYEQYF.

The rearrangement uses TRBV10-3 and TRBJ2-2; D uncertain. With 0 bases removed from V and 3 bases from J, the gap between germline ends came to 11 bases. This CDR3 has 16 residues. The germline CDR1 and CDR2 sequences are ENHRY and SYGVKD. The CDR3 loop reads CAISESIARDTGELFF. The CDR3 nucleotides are TGTGCCATCAGTGAGTCGATCGCACGGGACACCGGGGAGCTGTTTTTT.

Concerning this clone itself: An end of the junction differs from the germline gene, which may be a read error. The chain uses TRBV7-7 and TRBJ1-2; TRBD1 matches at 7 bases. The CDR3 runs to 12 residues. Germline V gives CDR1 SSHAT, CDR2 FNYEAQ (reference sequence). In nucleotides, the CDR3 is TGTGCTAGCAGCTCAGGGGGCTATGGCTACACCTTC. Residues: CASSSGGYGYTF. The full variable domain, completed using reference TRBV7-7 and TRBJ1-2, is GAGVSQSPRYKVTKRGQDVTLRCDPISSHATLYWYQQALGQGPEFLTYFNYEAQPDKSGLPSDRFSAERPEGSISTLTIQRTEQRDSAMYRCASSSGGYGYTFGSGTRLTVV.

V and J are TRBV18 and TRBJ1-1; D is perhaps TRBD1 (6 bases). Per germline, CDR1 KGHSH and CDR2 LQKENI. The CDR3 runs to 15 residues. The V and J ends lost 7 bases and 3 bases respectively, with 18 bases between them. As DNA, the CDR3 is TGTGCCAGCTACCCCCTCGGGGGGCTCGACACTGAAGCTTTCTTT. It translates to CASYPLGGLDTEAFF.